This passage covers 27 T cell receptor beta chains from one sample sequenced in a study of T-cell memory formation after mild COVID-19. TCRdb re-called the 5' RACE reads through MiXCR, storing one row per CDR3 protein. Of 150,000 to 200,000 distinct CDR3 sequences detected, more than 9% appear once; the ten largest clones hold 3.8%. The sample consisted of PBMCs or a T cell subset sorted from them (not recorded which). The receptors derive from a young man who had mild COVID-19 (a few samples of this study predate the infection). Cell type and time point are not known.

This clonotype was counted a few times. This chain joins TRBV11-2 and TRBJ2-3, with 13 bases aligning to TRBD2. Unmatched junction bases numbered 7, after V lost 5 bases and J lost 2 bases. The V gene's germline CDR1 is SGHAT and CDR2 FQNNGV. CDR3 length: 17 amino acids. CDR3 DNA sequence: TGTGCCAGCAGCCCCGCGACTAGCGGGGGGCACACAGATACGCAGTATTTT. The encoded protein is CASSPATSGGHTDTQYF. The full variable domain, with the rest looked up from reference TRBV11-2 and TRBJ2-3, is EAGVAQSPRYKIIEKRQSVAFWCNPISGHATLYWYQQILGQGPKLLIQFQNNGVVDDSQLPKDRFSAERLKGVDSTLKIQPAKLEDSAVYLCASSPATSGGHTDTQYFGPGTRLTVL.

The chain carries TRBV4-3 and TRBJ2-3, with D unclear. Trimming pared 0 bases from V and 7 bases from J, leaving 5 bases between. CDR3 length: 12 residues. Germline V gene lookup returns CDR1 LGHNA and CDR2 YSLEER. Here the CDR3 reads CASSQDRHTQYF. CDR3 nucleotides: TGCGCCAGCAGCCAAGACCGTCATACGCAGTATTTT.

This clonotype was counted many times. The chain couples TRBV29-1 to TRBJ2-3; tentatively, D is TRBD1 (5 bases). Trimming removed 4 bases at V and 3 bases at J, with 11 bases between. In germline, CDR1 is SQVTM, CDR2 ANQGSEA. The CDR3 spans 13 residues. The CDR3 protein is CSVARARTDTQYF. DNA for the CDR3: TGCAGCGTTGCCAGGGCAAGGACAGATACGCAGTATTTT.

The rearrangement uses TRBV6-6 and TRBJ2-5, with D maybe TRBD2 (5 bases). The CDR3 loop spans 15 amino acids. Germline lookup yields CDR1 MNHNY and CDR2 SVGAGI (reference sequence). Trimming removed 2 bases at V and 2 bases at J, with 12 bases between. The CDR3 DNA follows: TGTGCCAGCAGTTACCTCCGGACTGTACAAGAGACCCAGTACTTC. Its protein is CASSYLRTVQETQYF.

The rearrangement uses TRBV13 and TRBJ2-7; D is uncertain. Germline CDR1 is PRHDT and CDR2 is FYEKMQ (reference sequence). The V end was cut by 0 bases, the J end by 0 bases, with 9 bases between. The CDR3 runs to 15 residues. CDR3 amino acids: CASSLGLGSSYEQYF. CDR3 bases: TGTGCCAGCAGCTTAGGCCTCGGAAGCTCCTACGAGCAGTACTTC. The entire variable domain, with the rest obtained from reference TRBV13 and TRBJ2-7, is as follows: AAGVIQSPRHLIKEKRETATLKCYPIPRHDTVYWYQQGPGQDPQFLISFYEKMQSDKGSIPDRFSAQQFSDYHSELNMSSLELGDSALYFCASSLGLGSSYEQYFGPGTRLTVT.

This clonotype occurred a few times. V is TRBV6-6 and J is TRBJ2-1; D may be TRBD1 (7 bases). CDR3 length equals 16 residues. V shed 5 bases and J shed 6 bases, with 20 bases lying between them. The germline gives CDR1 MNHNY, CDR2 SVGAGI (reference sequence). The CDR3 nucleotides are TGTGCCAGCAGTGGATGGACCGGGGGACAGTTCAATGAGCAGTTCTTC. Its translation: CASSGWTGGQFNEQFF.

The chain is built from TRBV7-9 and TRBJ2-7; D gene unclear. The V gene lost 5 bases and the J gene lost 1 base, with 24 bases spanning the gap. This CDR3 spans 18 amino acids. Germline CDR1 and CDR2: SEHNR and FQNEAQ (reference sequence). In DNA, the CDR3 is TGTGCCAGCAGCCCTAAAGGTGGGAACAGCCGCCGTTCCTACGAGCAGTACTTC. Its translation is CASSPKGGNSRRSYEQYF.

This CDR3 is CASSVVAGVGTDTQYF. The CDR3 DNA reads as TGTGCCAGCAGCGTAGTGGCCGGGGTGGGCACAGATACGCAGTATTTT. The V and J genes are TRBV9 and TRBJ2-3, with D tentatively TRBD2 (5 bases). This CDR3 is 16 amino acids long. V was cut by 0 bases and J by 1 base, with 12 bases left in between. Germline-derived CDR1 and CDR2 are SGDLS and YYNGEE.

Only a few counts were recorded for this clonotype. V usage is TRBV10-1 and J usage is TRBJ2-7, with D tentatively TRBD1 (5 bases). The ends were cut back, 3 bases at V and 4 bases at J, with 13 bases in the middle. The CDR3 sequence is 14 residues long. Germline V gene data show CDR1 as WNHNN and CDR2 as SYGVQD (reference sequence). The CDR3 coding sequence is TGCGCCAGCAGTGAAGCTGGACACTCTTACGAGCAGTACTTC. Residues: CASSEAGHSYEQYF.

This clonotype has only a few counts. The rearrangement links TRBV7-9 to TRBJ1-3; D gene uncertain. The CDR3 sequence is 14 residues long. V was clipped by 10 bases and J by 0 bases, with 13 bases between them. Germline-derived CDR1 and CDR2 are SEHNR and FQNEAQ (reference sequence). The CDR3 spells CATKTTSSGNTIYF. CDR3 nucleotide sequence: TGTGCCACGAAGACAACGAGCTCTGGAAACACCATATATTTT.

This clonotype came up a few times. The genes are TRBV6-2 or TRBV6-3 and TRBJ1-2, with D possibly being TRBD1 (6 bases). The V gene lost 6 bases and the J gene lost 3 bases, with 17 bases spanning the gap. The V gene's germline CDR1 is MNHEY and CDR2 SVGEGT. This CDR3 spans 15 amino acids. CDR3: CASREVGAGDYGYTF. In DNA form, the CDR3 reads TGTGCCAGCAGAGAAGTGGGGGCCGGGGACTATGGCTACACCTTC.

The rearrangement uses TRBV12-3 or TRBV12-4 and TRBJ2-1; D is unresolved. The CDR3 extends over 13 amino acids. Trimming took off 9 bases at V and 3 bases at J, with 12 bases between the two ends. The CDR3 reads CARKLVDYNEQFF. The DNA of the CDR3 is TGTGCCAGAAAGCTGGTAGACTACAATGAGCAGTTCTTC.

The chain uses TRBV12-3 or TRBV12-4 and TRBJ2-5; D uncertain. CDR3 length: 12 residues. Trimming cost V 0 bases and J 4 bases, with 3 bases left between them. The CDR3 DNA follows: TGTGCCAGCAGTTTAGCGGCAGAGACCCAGTACTTC. It translates to CASSLAAETQYF.

This clonotype was observed many times. CDR3 protein: CASSSRTGAQGTDTQYF. The DNA of the CDR3 is TGTGCCAGCAGCTCAAGAACAGGGGCCCAAGGCACAGATACGCAGTATTTT. The V gene is TRBV7-6, the J gene TRBJ2-3; 7 positions match TRBD1. This CDR3 contains 17 residues. Trimming took 4 bases from V and 1 from J; bases not matched to a gene: 11. Germline V gene sequence: CDR1 SGHVS, CDR2 FNYEAQ. The full variable domain, with the rest looked up from reference TRBV7-6 and TRBJ2-3, is GAGVSQSPRYKVTKRGQDVALRCDPISGHVSLYWYRQALGQGPEFLTYFNYEAQQDKSGLPNDRFSAERPEGSISTLTIQRTEQRDSAMYRCASSSRTGAQGTDTQYFGPGTRLTVL.

The V call is TRBV30, the J call TRBJ1-1; maybe TRBD1 (5 bases). Trimming stripped 4 bases from V and 1 base from J, with 10 bases between. The germline V gene encodes CDR1 GTSNPN and CDR2 SVGIG (reference sequence). This CDR3 region has 13 residues. CDR3 DNA: TGTGCCTGGACCGATGGGGGGAACACTGAAGCTTTCTTT. Its translation: CAWTDGGNTEAFF.

The CDR3: CASSLDLAGANVLTF. The CDR3 nucleotides read TGTGCCAGCAGTTTAGACCTAGCTGGGGCCAACGTCCTGACTTTC. The chain couples TRBV27 to TRBJ2-6; D ambiguous. The CDR3 has 15 residues. CDR1 is MNHEY and CDR2 is SMNVEV in the germline V gene (reference sequence). V lost 2 bases, J lost 2 bases, and 7 bases lay in between. Variable domain in full (rest from reference TRBV27 and TRBJ2-6): EAQVTQNPRYLITVTGKKLTVTCSQNMNHEYMSWYRQDPGLGLRQIYYSMNVEVTDKGDVPEGYKVSRKEKRNFPLILESPSPNQTSLYFCASSLDLAGANVLTFGAGSRLTVL.

This clonotype was counted only a few times. This chain connects TRBV5-1 to TRBJ2-3, with 10 bases that match TRBD2. With V trimmed by 4 bases and J by 5 bases, 10 bases remained unmatched. The length of the CDR3 is 16 residues. Germline values: CDR1 SGHRS, CDR2 YFSETQ. DNA for the CDR3: TGCGCCAGCAGCGGACAAGCGGGGGGGCCAATAGATACGCAGTATTTT. Its protein is CASSGQAGGPIDTQYF.

The V and J genes are TRBV2 and TRBJ2-5, with D perhaps given as TRBD1 or TRBD2 (5 bases each). Trimming shortened V by 6 bases and J by 12 bases, and 17 bases separated the two germline ends. The CDR3 has 12 residues. CDR1 is SNHLY and CDR2 is FYNNEI in the germline V gene. The DNA for the CDR3 is TGTGCCAGCAGCCAGGGACGGCCAAGGGAGTACTTC. Translation gives CASSQGRPREYF.

This clonotype has just a few counts. V usage is TRBV7-6 and J usage is TRBJ2-3; D gene uncertain. The CDR3 spans 14 residues. The germline gives CDR1 SGHVS, CDR2 FNYEAQ. V was trimmed by 1 base and J by 2 bases, leaving 7 bases between them. The CDR3 spells CASSLDGDTDTQYF. CDR3 nucleotides: TGTGCCAGCAGCTTAGACGGAGACACAGATACGCAGTATTTT.

The table lists this clonotype with a few counts. The chain has TRBV6-2 or TRBV6-3 and TRBJ2-1, with 7 bases aligning to TRBD2. CDR3 size: 14 residues. The V segment lost 6 bases and the J segment 9 bases; nucleotides outside the gene matches: 11. Germline values: CDR1 MNHEY, CDR2 SVGEGT. This CDR3 is CASSGWRGRGEQFF. The CDR3, as DNA: TGTGCCAGCAGCGGTTGGCGGGGGAGAGGTGAGCAGTTCTTC.

The V and J genes are TRBV6-2 or TRBV6-3 and TRBJ2-5, with 8 bases that match TRBD2. This CDR3 is 11 amino acids long. With 7 bases clipped from V and 5 bases from J, the junction kept 0 bases outside the gene matches. CDR1 is MNHEY, CDR2 SVGEGT, per germline. In DNA, the CDR3 is TGTGCCAGCACGGGAGGGGAGACCCAGTACTTC. Translation: CASTGGETQYF.

The chain combines TRBV5-1 with TRBJ2-5, with D unresolved. V lost 2 bases and J lost 3, with 8 bases in between. Germline-derived CDR1 and CDR2 are SGHRS and YFSETQ. This CDR3 region has 13 residues. The CDR3 is CASSFRAEETQYF. DNA for the CDR3: TGCGCCAGCAGCTTTAGGGCTGAAGAGACCCAGTACTTC.

This clonotype was observed a few times. This rearrangement joins TRBV6-5 to TRBJ1-2; tentative D call: TRBD1 (5 bases). The ends were cut back, 8 bases at V and 8 bases at J, with 15 bases in the middle. Germline CDR1 and CDR2: MNHEY and SVGAGI. The CDR3 runs to 12 residues. The CDR3 sequence is CASVGRPGGYTF. In DNA, the CDR3 is TGTGCCAGCGTGGGACGGCCTGGGGGCTACACCTTC.

About this clonotype: One junction end disagrees with the germline gene, perhaps due to a read error. The V call is TRBV20-1, the J call TRBJ2-3; D may be TRBD2 (5 bases). The CDR3 covers 12 residues. Germline V gene data show CDR1 as DFQATT and CDR2 as SNEGSKA (reference sequence). As DNA, the CDR3 is TGCAGTGCTTCCCCGGTCCAACCCCCCGGGGATTTT. Translating it yields CSASPVQPPGDF.

This clonotype showed up just a few times. This chain connects TRBV10-3 to TRBJ2-2, with D possibly matching TRBD1 (6 bases). Germline CDR1 and CDR2: ENHRY and SYGVKD. The CDR3 extends over 15 amino acids. V was cut by 3 bases and J by 6 bases, with 14 bases left in between. The CDR3 loop is CAISESRGLAGELFF. CDR3 in DNA: TGTGCCATCAGTGAATCGAGGGGGTTGGCCGGGGAGCTGTTTTTT.

This clonotype has only a few counts. V gene TRBV6-1 combines with J gene TRBJ1-2; no reliable D call. Germline values: CDR1 MNHNS, CDR2 SASEGT. This CDR3 spans 14 amino acids. The V end was cut by 1 base, the J end by 4 bases, with 10 bases between. CDR3 sequence reads: CASSEGATSYGYTF. The CDR3 DNA is TGTGCCAGCAGTGAAGGCGCCACTAGCTATGGCTACACCTTC.

The chain couples TRBV20-1 to TRBJ1-6, with a possible D match to TRBD1 (6 bases). Trimming took off 1 base at V and 7 bases at J, with 14 bases between the two ends. CDR3 length equals 15 residues. CDR1 and CDR2 from the germline V gene are DFQATT and SNEGSKA (reference sequence). For the CDR3, the DNA is TGCAGTGCTAGAGGGTCCGACAGGCCAAATTCACCCCTCCACTTT. The encoded protein is CSARGSDRPNSPLHF.